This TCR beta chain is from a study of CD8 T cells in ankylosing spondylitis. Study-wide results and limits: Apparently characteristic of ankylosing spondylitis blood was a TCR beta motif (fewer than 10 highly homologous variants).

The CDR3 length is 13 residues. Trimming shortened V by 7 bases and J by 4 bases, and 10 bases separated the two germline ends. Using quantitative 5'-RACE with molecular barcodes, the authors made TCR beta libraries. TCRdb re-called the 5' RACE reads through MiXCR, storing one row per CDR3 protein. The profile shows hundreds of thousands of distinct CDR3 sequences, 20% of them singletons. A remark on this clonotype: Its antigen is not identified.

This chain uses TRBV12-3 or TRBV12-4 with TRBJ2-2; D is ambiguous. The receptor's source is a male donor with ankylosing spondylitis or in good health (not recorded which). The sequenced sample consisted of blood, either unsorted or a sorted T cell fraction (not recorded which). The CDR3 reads CASTLTVTGELFF. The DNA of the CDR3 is TGTGCCAGCACCCTAACGGTCACCGGGGAGCTGTTTTTT.